The present TCR beta chain was sequenced within a study of T-cell memory formation after mild COVID-19. Study-level points and caveats: Among CD4+ contracting clones, most were CM and EM, and CD8+ ones EMRA. CD4/CD8 balance characterized clones contracting day 15 to 85, and CD4+ skew characterized later expanders. In pre-infection memory, a portion of responding clones appeared, which suggested that cross-reactive memory joined.

This CDR3 comprises 14 residues. In germline, CDR1 is MGHRA, CDR2 YSYEKL. With 5 bases removed from V and 5 bases from J, the gap between germline ends came to 13 bases. Points on this clonotype: Its antigen is still unknown.

5'RACE, which relied on constant-segment primers, yielded TCR alpha and TCR beta cDNA libraries carrying sample barcodes and UMIs. MiXCR, run by TCRdb on the 5' RACE reads, gives a single entry per CDR3 protein. The top ten hold more than 9% of the sample, which has approximately 480,000 distinct CDR3 sequences, 18% seen once. This receptor was identified in an adult woman who had mild COVID-19 (a few samples of this study predate the infection). Cell type and time point are not known. The V call is TRBV4-1, the J call TRBJ1-5; weak D call: TRBD1 (5 bases). The specimen was PBMCs or a T cell subset sorted from them (not recorded which). DNA for the CDR3: TGCGCCAGCAGCTTGGGGCGCGGGGATCAGCCCCAGCATTTT. Its translation: CASSLGRGDQPQHF.